The 2 T cell receptor beta chains listed next were all sequenced from one sample in a study of T-cell reconstitution after alpha-beta-depleted transplantation in children. This sample's TCRbeta library carried unique molecular identifier barcodes. MiXCR, applied by TCRdb to the PCR reads, yields one record per CDR3 protein. The sample shows hundreds of thousands of distinct CDR3 sequences, 13% of them seen only once. Material: PBMCs, obtained before TCRalphabeta/CD19-depleted stem cell transplant. Receptors were obtained from a girl aged 2 to 9 with congenital amegakaryocytic thrombocytopenia, due to receive a stem cell transplant.

This clonotype was observed at least ten times. The rearrangement uses TRBV4-1 and TRBJ1-1; TRBD1 aligns across 7 bases. V lost 1 base, J lost 4 bases, and 3 bases stayed unmatched. Germline-derived CDR1 and CDR2 are MGHRA and YSYEKL. The CDR3 is made up of 14 amino acids. The CDR3 region is CASSQGQGRTEAFF. CDR3 coding DNA: TGCGCCAGCAGCCAAGGACAGGGACGCACTGAAGCTTTCTTT.

This clonotype was seen many times. One end of the junction does not line up with germline, which may come from a read error. This chain joins TRBV10-3 and TRBJ2-3; D not resolved. Germline loops: CDR1 ENHRY, CDR2 SYGVKD. The length of the CDR3 is 11 residues. The CDR3 reads CAVSGADTQYF. CDR3 nucleotide sequence: TGTGCCGTCAGTGGGGCAGATACGCAGTATTTT.